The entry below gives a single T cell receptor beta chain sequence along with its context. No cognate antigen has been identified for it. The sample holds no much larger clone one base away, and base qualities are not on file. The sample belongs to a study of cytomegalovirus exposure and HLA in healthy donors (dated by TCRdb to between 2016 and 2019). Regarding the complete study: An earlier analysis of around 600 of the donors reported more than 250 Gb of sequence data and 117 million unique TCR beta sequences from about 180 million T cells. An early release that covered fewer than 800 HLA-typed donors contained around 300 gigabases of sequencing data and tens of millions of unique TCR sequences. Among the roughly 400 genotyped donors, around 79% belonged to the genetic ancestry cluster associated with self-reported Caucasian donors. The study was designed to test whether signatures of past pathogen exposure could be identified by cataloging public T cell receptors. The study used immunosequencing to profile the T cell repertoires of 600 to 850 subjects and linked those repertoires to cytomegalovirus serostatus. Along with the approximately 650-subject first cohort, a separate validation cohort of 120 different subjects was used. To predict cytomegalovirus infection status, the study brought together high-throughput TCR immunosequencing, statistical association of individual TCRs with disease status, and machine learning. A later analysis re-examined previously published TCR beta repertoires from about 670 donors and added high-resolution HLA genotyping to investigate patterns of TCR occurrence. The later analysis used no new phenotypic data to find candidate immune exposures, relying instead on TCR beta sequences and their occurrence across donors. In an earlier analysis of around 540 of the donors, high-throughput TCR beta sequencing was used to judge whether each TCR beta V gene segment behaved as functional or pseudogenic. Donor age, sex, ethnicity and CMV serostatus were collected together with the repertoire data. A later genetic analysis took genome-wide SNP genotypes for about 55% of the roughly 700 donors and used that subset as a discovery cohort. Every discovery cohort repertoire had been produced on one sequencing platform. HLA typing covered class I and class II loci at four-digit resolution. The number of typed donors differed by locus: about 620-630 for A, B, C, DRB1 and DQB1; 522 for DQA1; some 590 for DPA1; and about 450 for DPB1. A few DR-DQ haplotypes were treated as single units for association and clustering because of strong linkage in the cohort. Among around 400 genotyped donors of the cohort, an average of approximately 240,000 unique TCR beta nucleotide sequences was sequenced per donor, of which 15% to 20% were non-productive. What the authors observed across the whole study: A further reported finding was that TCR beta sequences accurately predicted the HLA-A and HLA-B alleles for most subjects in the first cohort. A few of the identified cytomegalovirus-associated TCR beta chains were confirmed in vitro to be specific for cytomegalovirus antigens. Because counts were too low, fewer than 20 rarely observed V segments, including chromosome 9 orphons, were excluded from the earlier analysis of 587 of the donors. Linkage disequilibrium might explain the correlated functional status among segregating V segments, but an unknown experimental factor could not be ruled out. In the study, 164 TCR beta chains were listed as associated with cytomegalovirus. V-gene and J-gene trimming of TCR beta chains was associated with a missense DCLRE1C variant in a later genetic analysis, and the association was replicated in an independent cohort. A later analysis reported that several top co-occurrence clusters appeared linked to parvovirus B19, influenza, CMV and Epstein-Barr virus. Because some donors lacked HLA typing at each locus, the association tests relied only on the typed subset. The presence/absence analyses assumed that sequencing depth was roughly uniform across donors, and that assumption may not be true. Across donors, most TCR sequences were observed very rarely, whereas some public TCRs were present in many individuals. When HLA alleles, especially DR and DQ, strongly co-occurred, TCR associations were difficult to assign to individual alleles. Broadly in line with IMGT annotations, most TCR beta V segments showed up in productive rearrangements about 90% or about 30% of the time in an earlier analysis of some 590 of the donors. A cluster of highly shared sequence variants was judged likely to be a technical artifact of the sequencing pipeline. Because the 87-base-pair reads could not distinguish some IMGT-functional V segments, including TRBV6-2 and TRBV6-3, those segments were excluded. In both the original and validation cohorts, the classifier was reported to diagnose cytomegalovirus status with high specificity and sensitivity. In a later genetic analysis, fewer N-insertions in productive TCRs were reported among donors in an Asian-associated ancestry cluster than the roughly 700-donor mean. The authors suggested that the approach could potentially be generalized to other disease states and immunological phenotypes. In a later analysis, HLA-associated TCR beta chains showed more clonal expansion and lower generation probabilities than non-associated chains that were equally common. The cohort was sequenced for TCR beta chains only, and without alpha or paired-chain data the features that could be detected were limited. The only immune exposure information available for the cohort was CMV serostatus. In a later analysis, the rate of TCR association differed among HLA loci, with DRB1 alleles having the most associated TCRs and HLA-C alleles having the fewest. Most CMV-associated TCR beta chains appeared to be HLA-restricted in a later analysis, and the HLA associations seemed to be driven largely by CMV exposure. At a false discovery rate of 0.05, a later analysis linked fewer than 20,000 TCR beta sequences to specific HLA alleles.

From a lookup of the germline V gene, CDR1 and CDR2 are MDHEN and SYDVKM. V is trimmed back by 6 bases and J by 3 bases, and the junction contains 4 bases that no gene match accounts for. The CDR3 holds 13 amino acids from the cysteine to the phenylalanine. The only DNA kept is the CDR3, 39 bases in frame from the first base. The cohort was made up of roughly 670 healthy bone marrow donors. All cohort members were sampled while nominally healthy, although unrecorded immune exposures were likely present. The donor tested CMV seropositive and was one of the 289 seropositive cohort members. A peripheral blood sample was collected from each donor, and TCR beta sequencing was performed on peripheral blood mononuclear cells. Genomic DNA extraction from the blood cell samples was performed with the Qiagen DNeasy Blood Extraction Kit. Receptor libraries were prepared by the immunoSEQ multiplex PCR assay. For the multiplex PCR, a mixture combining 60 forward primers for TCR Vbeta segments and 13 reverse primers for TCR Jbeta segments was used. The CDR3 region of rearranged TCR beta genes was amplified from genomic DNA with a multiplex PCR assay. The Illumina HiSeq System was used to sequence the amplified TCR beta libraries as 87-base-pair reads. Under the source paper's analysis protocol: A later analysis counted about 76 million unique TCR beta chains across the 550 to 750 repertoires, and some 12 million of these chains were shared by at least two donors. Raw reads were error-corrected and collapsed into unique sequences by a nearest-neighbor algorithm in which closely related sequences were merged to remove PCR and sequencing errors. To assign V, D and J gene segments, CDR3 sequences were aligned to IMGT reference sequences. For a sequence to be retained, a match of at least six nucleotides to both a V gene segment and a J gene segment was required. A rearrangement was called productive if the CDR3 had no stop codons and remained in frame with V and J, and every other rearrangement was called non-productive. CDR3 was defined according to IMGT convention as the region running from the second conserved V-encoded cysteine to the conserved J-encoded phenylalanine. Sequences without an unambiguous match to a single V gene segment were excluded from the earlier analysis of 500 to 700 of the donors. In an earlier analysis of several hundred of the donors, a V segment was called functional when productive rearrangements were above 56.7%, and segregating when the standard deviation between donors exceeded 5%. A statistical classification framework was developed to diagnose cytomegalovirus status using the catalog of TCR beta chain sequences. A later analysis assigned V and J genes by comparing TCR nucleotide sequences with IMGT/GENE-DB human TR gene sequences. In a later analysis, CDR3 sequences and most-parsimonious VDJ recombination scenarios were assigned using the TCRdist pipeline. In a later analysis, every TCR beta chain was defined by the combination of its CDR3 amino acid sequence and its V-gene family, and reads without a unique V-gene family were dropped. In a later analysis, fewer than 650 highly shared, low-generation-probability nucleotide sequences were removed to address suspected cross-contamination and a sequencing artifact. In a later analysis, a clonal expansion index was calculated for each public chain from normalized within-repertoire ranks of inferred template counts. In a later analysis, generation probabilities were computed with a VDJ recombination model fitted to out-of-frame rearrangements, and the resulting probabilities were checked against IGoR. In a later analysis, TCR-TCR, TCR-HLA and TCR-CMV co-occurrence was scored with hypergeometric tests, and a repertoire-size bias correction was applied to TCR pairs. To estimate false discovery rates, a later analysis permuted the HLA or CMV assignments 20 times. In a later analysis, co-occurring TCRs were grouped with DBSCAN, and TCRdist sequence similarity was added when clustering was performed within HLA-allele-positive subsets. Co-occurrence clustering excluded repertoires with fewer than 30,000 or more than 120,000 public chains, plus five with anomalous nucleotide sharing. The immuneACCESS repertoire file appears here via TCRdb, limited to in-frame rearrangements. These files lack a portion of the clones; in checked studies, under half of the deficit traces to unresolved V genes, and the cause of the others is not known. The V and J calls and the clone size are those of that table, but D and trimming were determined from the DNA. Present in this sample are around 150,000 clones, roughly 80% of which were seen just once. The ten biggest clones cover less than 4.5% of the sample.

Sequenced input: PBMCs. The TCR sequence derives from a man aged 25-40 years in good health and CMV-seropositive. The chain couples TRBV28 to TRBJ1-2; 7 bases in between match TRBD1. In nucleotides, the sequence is TGTGCCAGCAGCAGGGGGAGAGACTATGGCTACACCTTC. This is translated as CASSRGRDYGYTF.